This T cell receptor beta chain was sequenced for a study of graft-versus-host responses after intestinal transplantation. Using immunoSEQ multiplex PCR, the repertoire was profiled, and TCRdb retains in-frame clones only, with some absent. The sample yields roughly 80,000 clones, around 93% seen once. This clone was seen more than once but under ten times. Its antigen is unidentified. Regarding the study as a whole: GvH clones occurred in recipient marrow; some first appeared in ileum or blood. Within allografts, high graft-versus-host to host-versus-graft clonal ratios were seen among patients with graft-donor T cell macrochimerism.

This receptor was identified in a human patient who received an intestinal transplant, so some T cells may come from the graft donor. The sample consisted of PBMCs, taken 98 days after intestinal transplantation.

CDR3 DNA sequence: TGTGCCAGTAGCCGACAGGGGGGCACCGGGGAGCTGTTTTTT. It codes for CASSRQGGTGELFF. The rearrangement joins TRBV19 to TRBJ2-2, with 9 bases fitting TRBD1. Trimming cost V 6 bases and J 4 bases; bases outside gene matches: 3. The germline CDR1 and CDR2 sequences are LNHDA and SQIVND (reference sequence). The CDR3 length is 14 residues.